This T cell receptor (beta chain) was retrieved from a study of blood T cell repertoires in COVID-19. Here immunoSEQ multiplex PCR was the method, and the copy in TCRdb shows in-frame clones only, minus some. The repertoire consists of approximately 300,000 clones, with nearly 90% occurring once and the leading ten covering 4.5% to 7%. Per the germline V gene, CDR1 is SGHKS and CDR2 is YYEKEE (reference sequence). The CDR3 has 16 residues. V lost 0 bases to trimming and J lost 4 bases; unmatched junction nucleotides: 5. The sequence was collected from a young woman who had recovered from COVID-19. The sequencing input was PBMCs or T cells enriched from blood (not recorded which). V is TRBV5-5 and J is TRBJ2-3, with TRBD1 identical over 10 bases. This chain's CDR3 is CASSLGDRGRSDTQYF. The CDR3, as DNA: TGTGCCAGCAGCTTGGGAGACAGGGGGCGGTCAGATACGCAGTATTTT.